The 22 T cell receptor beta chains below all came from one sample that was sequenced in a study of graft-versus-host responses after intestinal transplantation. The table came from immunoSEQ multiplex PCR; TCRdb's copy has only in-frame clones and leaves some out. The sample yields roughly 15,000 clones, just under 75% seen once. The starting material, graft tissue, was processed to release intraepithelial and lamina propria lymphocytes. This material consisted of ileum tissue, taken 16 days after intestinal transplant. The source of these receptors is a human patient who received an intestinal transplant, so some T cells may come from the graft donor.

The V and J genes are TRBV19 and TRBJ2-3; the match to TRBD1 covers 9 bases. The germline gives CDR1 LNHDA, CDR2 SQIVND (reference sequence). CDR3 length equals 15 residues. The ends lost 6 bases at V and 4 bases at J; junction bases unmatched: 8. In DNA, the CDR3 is TGTGCCAGTAGCCCCGCGGGACAGGGTTCAGATACGCAGTATTTT. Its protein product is CASSPAGQGSDTQYF.

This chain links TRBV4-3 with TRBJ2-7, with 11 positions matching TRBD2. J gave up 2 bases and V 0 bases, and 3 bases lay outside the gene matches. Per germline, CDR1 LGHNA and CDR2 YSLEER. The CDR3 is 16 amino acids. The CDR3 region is CASSQDSGGATYEQYF. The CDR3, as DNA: TGCGCCAGCAGCCAAGATAGCGGGGGGGCAACCTACGAGCAGTACTTC.

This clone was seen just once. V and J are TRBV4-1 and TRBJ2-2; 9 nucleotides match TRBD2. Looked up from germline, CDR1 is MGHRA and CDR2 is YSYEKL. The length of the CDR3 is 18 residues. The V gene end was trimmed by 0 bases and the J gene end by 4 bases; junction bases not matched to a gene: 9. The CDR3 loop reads CASSQEAREGRATGELFF. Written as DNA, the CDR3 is TGCGCCAGCAGCCAAGAGGCGCGGGAGGGCCGGGCCACCGGGGAGCTGTTTTTT.

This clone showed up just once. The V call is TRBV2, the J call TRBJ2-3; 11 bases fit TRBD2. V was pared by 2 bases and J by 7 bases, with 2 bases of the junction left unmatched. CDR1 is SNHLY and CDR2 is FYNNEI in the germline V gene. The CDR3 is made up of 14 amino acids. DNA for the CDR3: TGTGCCAGCAGTGAACGACTAGCGGGGTATACGCAGTATTTT. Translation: CASSERLAGYTQYF.

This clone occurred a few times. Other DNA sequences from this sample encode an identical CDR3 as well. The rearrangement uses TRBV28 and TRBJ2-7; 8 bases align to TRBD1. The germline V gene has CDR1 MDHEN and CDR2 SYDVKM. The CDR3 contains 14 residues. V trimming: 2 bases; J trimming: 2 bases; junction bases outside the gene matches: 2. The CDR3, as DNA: TGTGCCAGCAGTTTAGGCAGGGGGCCCTACGAGCAGTACTTC. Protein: CASSLGRGPYEQYF.

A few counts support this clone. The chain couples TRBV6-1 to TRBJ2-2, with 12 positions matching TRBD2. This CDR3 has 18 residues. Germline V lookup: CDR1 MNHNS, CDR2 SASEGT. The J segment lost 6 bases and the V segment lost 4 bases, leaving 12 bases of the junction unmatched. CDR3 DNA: TGTGCCAGCAGTGGACGGACTAGCGGGGCGACCGGGTCCGGGGAGCTGTTTTTT. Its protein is CASSGRTSGATGSGELFF.

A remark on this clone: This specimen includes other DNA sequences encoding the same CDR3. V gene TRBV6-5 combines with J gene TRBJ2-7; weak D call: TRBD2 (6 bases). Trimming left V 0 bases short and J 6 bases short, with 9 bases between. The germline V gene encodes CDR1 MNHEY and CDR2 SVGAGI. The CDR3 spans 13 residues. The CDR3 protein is CASSYSTAGEQYF. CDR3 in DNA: TGTGCCAGCAGTTACTCGACAGCGGGCGAGCAGTACTTC.

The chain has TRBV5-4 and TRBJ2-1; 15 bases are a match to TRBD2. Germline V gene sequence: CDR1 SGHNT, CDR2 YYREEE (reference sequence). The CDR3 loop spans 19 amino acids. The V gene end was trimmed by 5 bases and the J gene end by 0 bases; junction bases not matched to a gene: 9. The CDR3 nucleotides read TGTGCCAGCAGTTCCGGGACTAGCGGGAGGTTTAGCTCCTACAATGAGCAGTTCTTC. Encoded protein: CASSSGTSGRFSSYNEQFF.

As DNA, the CDR3 is TGTGCCAGCAGCTTAGTAGAGGGGACTCGGGACTACGAGCAGTACTTC. Translating it yields CASSLVEGTRDYEQYF. The chain combines TRBV7-9 with TRBJ2-7; TRBD2 is a possible D gene (6 bases). In germline, CDR1 is SEHNR, CDR2 FQNEAQ (reference sequence). The CDR3 sequence is 16 residues long. Between the trimmed V and J ends, which lost 1 base and 3 bases, there was a span of 16 bases.

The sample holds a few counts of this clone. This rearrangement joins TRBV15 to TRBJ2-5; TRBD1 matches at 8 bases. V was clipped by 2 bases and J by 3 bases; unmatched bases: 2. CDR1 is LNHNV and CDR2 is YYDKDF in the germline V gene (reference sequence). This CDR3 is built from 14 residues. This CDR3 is CATSRSDREETQYF. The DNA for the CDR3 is TGTGCCACCAGCAGATCGGACAGGGAAGAGACCCAGTACTTC.

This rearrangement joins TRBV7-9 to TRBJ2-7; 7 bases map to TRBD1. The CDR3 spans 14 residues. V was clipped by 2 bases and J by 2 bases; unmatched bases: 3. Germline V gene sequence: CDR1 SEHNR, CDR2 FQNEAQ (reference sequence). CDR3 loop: CASSLKGQPYEQYF. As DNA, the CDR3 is TGTGCCAGCAGCTTAAAGGGACAGCCCTACGAGCAGTACTTC.

Written as DNA, the CDR3 is TGTGCCAGCTCACCTGCCCCCGGTTCACCCCTCCACTTT. Protein sequence: CASSPAPGSPLHF. The V gene is TRBV18, the J gene TRBJ1-6; D call uncertain. V was trimmed by 3 bases and J by 9 bases, leaving 9 bases between them. Germline CDR1 and CDR2: KGHSH and LQKENI. The length of the CDR3 is 13 residues. The full variable domain, completed using reference TRBV18 and TRBJ1-6, is NAGVMQNPRHLVRRRGQEARLRCSPMKGHSHVYWYRQLPEEGLKFMVYLQKENIIDESGMPKERFSAEFPKEGPSILRIQQVVRGDSAAYFCASSPAPGSPLHFGNGTRLTVT.

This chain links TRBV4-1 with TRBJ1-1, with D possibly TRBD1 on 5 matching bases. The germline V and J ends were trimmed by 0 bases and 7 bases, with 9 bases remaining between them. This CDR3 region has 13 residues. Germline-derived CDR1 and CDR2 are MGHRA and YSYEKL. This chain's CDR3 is CASSQDRTREAFF. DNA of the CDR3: TGCGCCAGCAGCCAAGATAGGACACGTGAAGCTTTCTTT.

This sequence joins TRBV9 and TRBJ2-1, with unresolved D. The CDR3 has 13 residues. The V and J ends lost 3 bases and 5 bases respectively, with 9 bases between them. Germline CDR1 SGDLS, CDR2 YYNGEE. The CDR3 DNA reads TGTGCCAGCAGCGATAGCTACCACAATGAGCAGTTCTTC. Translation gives CASSDSYHNEQFF.

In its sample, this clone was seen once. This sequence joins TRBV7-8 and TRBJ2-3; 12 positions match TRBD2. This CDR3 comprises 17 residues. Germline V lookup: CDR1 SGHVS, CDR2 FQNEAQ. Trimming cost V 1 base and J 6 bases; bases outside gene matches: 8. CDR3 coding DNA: TGTGCCAGCAGCTTAGTGGGCCTAGCGGGGGGGCTCGATACGCAGTATTTT. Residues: CASSLVGLAGGLDTQYF.

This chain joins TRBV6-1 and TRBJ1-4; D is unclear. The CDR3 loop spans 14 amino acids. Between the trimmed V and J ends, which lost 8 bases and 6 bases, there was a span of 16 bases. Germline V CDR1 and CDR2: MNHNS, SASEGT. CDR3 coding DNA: TGTGCCAGCTCAAGAGGCGGCGATGATGAAAAACTGTTTTTT. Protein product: CASSRGGDDEKLFF.

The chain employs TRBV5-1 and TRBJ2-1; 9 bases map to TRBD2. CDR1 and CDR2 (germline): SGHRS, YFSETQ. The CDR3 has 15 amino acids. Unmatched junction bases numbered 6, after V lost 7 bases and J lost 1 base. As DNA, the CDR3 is TGCGCCAGCCGAGGACTAGCGTTATCCTACAATGAGCAGTTCTTC. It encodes CASRGLALSYNEQFF.

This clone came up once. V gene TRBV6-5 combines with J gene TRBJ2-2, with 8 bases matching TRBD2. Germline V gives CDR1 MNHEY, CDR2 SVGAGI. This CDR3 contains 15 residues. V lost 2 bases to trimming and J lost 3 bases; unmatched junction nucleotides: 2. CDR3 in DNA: TGTGCCAGCAGTTACAGAGCGGGAGACACCGGGGAGCTGTTTTTT. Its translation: CASSYRAGDTGELFF.

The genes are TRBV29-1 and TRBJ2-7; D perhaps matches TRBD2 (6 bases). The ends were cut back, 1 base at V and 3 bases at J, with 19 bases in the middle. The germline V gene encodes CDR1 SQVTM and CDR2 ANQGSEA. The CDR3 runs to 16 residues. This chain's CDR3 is CSVEGPWGDSGYEQYF. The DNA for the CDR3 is TGCAGCGTTGAAGGGCCGTGGGGGGATTCAGGCTACGAGCAGTACTTC.

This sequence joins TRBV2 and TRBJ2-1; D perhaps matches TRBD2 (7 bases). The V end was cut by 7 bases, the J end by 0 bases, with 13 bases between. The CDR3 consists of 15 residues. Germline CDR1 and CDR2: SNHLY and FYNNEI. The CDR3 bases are TGTGCCAGCAAGGGGGGGAGCGGCTCCTACAATGAGCAGTTCTTC. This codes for CASKGGSGSYNEQFF.

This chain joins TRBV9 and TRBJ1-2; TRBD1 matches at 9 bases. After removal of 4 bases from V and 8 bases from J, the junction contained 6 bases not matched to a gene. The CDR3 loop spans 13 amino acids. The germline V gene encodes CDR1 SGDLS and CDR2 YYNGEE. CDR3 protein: CASSLDRGSGYTF. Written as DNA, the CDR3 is TGTGCCAGCAGCCTTGACAGGGGGAGCGGCTACACCTTC.

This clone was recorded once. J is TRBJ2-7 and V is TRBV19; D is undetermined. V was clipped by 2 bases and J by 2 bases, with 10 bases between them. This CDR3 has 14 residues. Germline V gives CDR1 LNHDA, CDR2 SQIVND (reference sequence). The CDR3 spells CASSILGGAYEQYF. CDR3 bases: TGTGCCAGTAGTATATTAGGCGGAGCCTACGAGCAGTACTTC.